The source of this TCR beta chain is a study of T cell responses to AZD1222 COVID-19 vaccine. Study-level points and caveats: Of spike-specific TCRs, nearly half reportedly target regions left unmutated in variants. Donors in the cohort were predominantly white British and more often female, and clonal diversity was possibly underestimated.

Here immunoSEQ multiplex PCR was the method, and the copy in TCRdb shows in-frame clones only, minus some. This sample has tens of thousands of clones; approximately 92% occur once, and the top ten carry 9.3%. This clone occurred a few times. Its antigen is unknown. Germline lookup yields CDR1 MNHEY and CDR2 SVGAGI. V lost 6 bases, J lost 5 bases, and 12 bases stayed unmatched. The CDR3 totals 15 residues. This sequence originates from an adult who received the AZD1222 COVID-19 vaccine. The chain uses TRBV6-5 and TRBJ2-5; 7 bases fit TRBD2. The sample was peripheral blood, taken 28 days after the second AZD1222 dose. The CDR3 loop reads CASSPSGGRLETQYF. CDR3 sequence (DNA): TGTGCCAGCAGCCCCAGTGGCGGGAGATTGGAGACCCAGTACTTC.